The rows below give T cell receptor beta chains drawn from one sample of a study of blood T cells in healthy people across ages. TCRdb itself ran the 5' RACE reads through MiXCR, one entry per CDR3 protein. The data contain about 720,000 distinct CDR3 sequences, 22% of them singletons. The sample was blood. Receptors were obtained from an older man in good health. CDR3s include the opening cysteine and the closing phenylalanine or tryptophan.

CDR3 protein	V gene	J gene
CASSLAGGVGDTQYF	TRBV7-9	TRBJ2-3
CASSLARGTGAEQFF	TRBV7-2	TRBJ2-1
CSASPSGAGGTTTYGYTF	TRBV20-1	TRBJ1-2
CSVEDRRTGPQGSRANVLTF	TRBV29-1	TRBJ2-6
CASSLVTDAYEQYF	TRBV7-2	TRBJ2-7
CASSLAGTFNQPQHF	TRBV5-1	TRBJ1-5
CASSLADSVAKNIQYF	TRBV5-1	TRBJ2-4
CASSREDREGTQYF	TRBV4-1	TRBJ2-5
CSGLGQGYNEQFF	TRBV29-1	TRBJ2-1
CASSSRQGYEQYF	TRBV12-3/TRBV12-4	TRBJ2-7
CASSLGTAEETQYF	TRBV5-1	TRBJ2-5
CASSPGVYNEQLF	TRBV7-2	TRBJ2-1
CASSLGGQEYSNQPQHF	TRBV12-3/TRBV12-4	TRBJ1-5
CSVVGVRSYNEQFF	TRBV29-1	TRBJ2-1
CASSPGTRADTQYF	TRBV7-9	TRBJ2-3
CASSGLVGTDTQYF	TRBV5-8	TRBJ2-3
CASSLLGGITEAFF	TRBV11-2	TRBJ1-1
CASNDRGGGNTIYF	TRBV12-3/TRBV12-4	TRBJ1-3
CASSSTLRDFNNEQFF	TRBV11-3	TRBJ2-1
CSARKGQDDGYTF	TRBV20-1	TRBJ1-2
CASSLIIGDGGEAFF	TRBV5-5	TRBJ1-1
CASSLDRGTGGRNSPLHF	TRBV11-2	TRBJ1-6
CASRPRDRVYEQYF	TRBV27	TRBJ2-7
CASSLEGQISNTGELFF	TRBV5-1	TRBJ2-2
CASSQRKAQSGSPLHF	TRBV3-1	TRBJ1-6
CASSRDPAGANYGYTF	TRBV4-3	TRBJ1-2
CASGDGRKGWTEAFF	TRBV12-5	TRBJ1-1
CSVEEYPRAGYGYTF	TRBV29-1	TRBJ1-2
CASSGMGIAAFF	TRBV7-9	TRBJ1-1
CSIIPDGIQWEQFF	TRBV29-1	TRBJ2-1
CASSQTLLTTRGNEQFF	TRBV14	TRBJ2-1
CASSPPTGLNTGELFF	TRBV18	TRBJ2-2
CASRPGQGHEQYF	TRBV3-1	NA
CASSRGTTYGYTF	TRBV6-1	TRBJ1-2
CAWSVGTAYGYTF	TRBV30	TRBJ1-2
CASRAPTSIPLLAKNIQYF	TRBV28	TRBJ2-4
CASSTGSGGYGYTF	TRBV6-5	TRBJ1-2
CSVEGLRVGYTF	TRBV29-1	TRBJ1-2
CASSLESGGLLEQYF	TRBV6-2/TRBV6-3	TRBJ2-7
CSARVRAPSYNSPLHF	TRBV20-1	TRBJ1-6
CASSSWGYSNQPQHF	TRBV5-6	TRBJ1-5
CAISSLAGDGDTQYF	TRBV10-3	TRBJ2-3
CASTKRLDGTDTQYF	TRBV6-1	TRBJ2-3
CATSTSGVSYTF	TRBV15	TRBJ1-2
CGNWTGAPGTNEKLFF	TRBV20-1	TRBJ1-4
CATLTDMNTEAFF	TRBV19	TRBJ1-1
CASSATPGGSNEKLFF	TRBV7-6	TRBJ1-4
CSANHPAGGGNEQFF	TRBV20-1	TRBJ2-1
CATSREQGVKNEQFF	TRBV15	TRBJ2-1
CASGRLAAVNEQFF	TRBV11-2	NA
CASREGHFNEQFF	TRBV2	TRBJ2-1
CASSYSEGLKLFF	TRBV6-5	TRBJ1-4
CASSPRDLSYNEQFF	TRBV19	TRBJ2-1
CASSVLRSSTDTQYF	TRBV2	TRBJ2-3
CASSQDRRAGGTDTQYF	TRBV4-2	TRBJ2-3